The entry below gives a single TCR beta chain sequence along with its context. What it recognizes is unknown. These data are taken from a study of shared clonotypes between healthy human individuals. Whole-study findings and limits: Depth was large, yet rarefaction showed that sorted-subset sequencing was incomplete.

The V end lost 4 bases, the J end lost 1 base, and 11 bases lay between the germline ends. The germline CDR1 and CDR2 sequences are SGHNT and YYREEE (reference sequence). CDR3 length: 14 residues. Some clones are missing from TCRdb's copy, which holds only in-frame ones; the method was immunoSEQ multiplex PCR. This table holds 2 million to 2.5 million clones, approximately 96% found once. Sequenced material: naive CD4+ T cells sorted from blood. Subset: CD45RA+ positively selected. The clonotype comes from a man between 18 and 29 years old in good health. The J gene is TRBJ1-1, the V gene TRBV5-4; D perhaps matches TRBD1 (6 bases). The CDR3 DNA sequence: TGTGCCAGCAGCGGCGGACAGAAGAACACTGAAGCTTTCTTT. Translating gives CASSGGQKNTEAFF.